The 5 T cell receptor beta chains below come from one sample, sequenced in a study of T cells in Graves' hyperthyroidism and ophthalmopathy. Authors of the study amplified TCR beta CDR3 regions from RNA transcripts. Researchers ran a first-round RT-PCR on the TCR CDR3 using the HTBI primer set. TCRdb processed the multiplex PCR reads anew with MiXCR; each CDR3 protein has one entry. The sample yields some 300,000 distinct CDR3 sequences, roughly 15% seen once. What was sequenced was blood. These receptors all stem from a woman in her forties with Graves' hyperthyroidism.

This clonotype was counted a few times. The CDR3 DNA reads as TGCGCCAGCAGCCCCGAGGGGGTGCGAGGGACCACAGATACGCAGTATTTT. It codes for CASSPEGVRGTTDTQYF. The chain couples TRBV4-1 to TRBJ2-3; a possible D gene is TRBD1 (6 bases). V was pared by 4 bases and J by 2 bases, with 19 bases between. The germline CDR1 and CDR2 sequences are MGHRA and YSYEKL. This CDR3 has 17 amino acids.

This clonotype was observed many times. V gene TRBV12-3 or TRBV12-4 combines with J gene TRBJ2-1; 11 positions agree with TRBD2. This CDR3 contains 17 residues. The V gene end was trimmed by 4 bases and the J gene end by 4 bases; junction bases not matched to a gene: 9. The CDR3, as DNA: TGTGCCAGCAGTTGGCCTAGCGGGAGGCCCGTATACAATGAGCAGTTCTTC. It specifies CASSWPSGRPVYNEQFF.

This clonotype appeared many times. The rearrangement uses TRBV13 and TRBJ2-7, with a possible D match to TRBD2 (6 bases). Trimming removed 0 bases from V and 2 bases from J, with 8 bases in between. This CDR3 contains 14 residues. Germline V gene data show CDR1 as PRHDT and CDR2 as FYEKMQ (reference sequence). CDR3 sequence: CASSLGEGPYEQYF. The CDR3 coding sequence is TGTGCCAGCAGCTTAGGGGAGGGCCCCTACGAGCAGTACTTC.

This clonotype was observed many times. The rearrangement joins TRBV3-1 to TRBJ2-5; D ambiguous. CDR1 LGHDT and CDR2 YNNKEL come from the germline V gene (reference sequence). This CDR3 has 14 amino acids. V lost 0 bases and J lost 7, with 12 bases in between. Written as DNA, the CDR3 is TGTGCCAGCAGCCAAGAGGGCGCCTCTGGGACCCAGTACTTC. Amino acid sequence: CASSQEGASGTQYF.

The CDR3 spells CASSQQQRSSVDEQFF. CDR3 nucleotides: TGCGCCAGCAGCCAACAACAGCGATCGTCAGTCGATGAGCAGTTCTTC. This chain links TRBV4-1 with TRBJ2-1; D not resolved. Trimming shortened V by 2 bases and J by 8 bases, and 19 bases separated the two germline ends. CDR1 and CDR2 from the germline V gene are MGHRA and YSYEKL. This CDR3 has 16 amino acids.